The entry below describes one T cell receptor beta chain. The V segment lost 1 base and the J segment 0 bases; nucleotides outside the gene matches: 8. This CDR3 region has 18 residues. Germline CDR1 reads MNHEY; CDR2 reads SMNVEV (reference sequence). This record comes from a study of T cell changes during pregnancy in multiple sclerosis. Here immunoSEQ multiplex PCR was the method, and the copy in TCRdb shows in-frame clones only, minus some. The sample gives around 130,000 clones, approximately 96% of which show up once; about 0.42% is in the top ten. The receptor was isolated from a female donor with multiple sclerosis, enrolled in a pregnancy study. This chain links TRBV27 with TRBJ2-1; 8 bases are a match to TRBD1. The specimen comprised peripheral blood, sampled after pregnancy. The CDR3 DNA reads as TGTGCCAGCAGTTTATTGGCGGTCAGGGGGCTCTCCTACAATGAGCAGTTCTTC. The encoded protein is CASSLLAVRGLSYNEQFF.